Following are 17 T cell receptor beta chains from one sample sequenced in a study of cytomegalovirus exposure and HLA in healthy donors. The study ran its PCR with 60 Vbeta and 13 Jbeta primers. Some clones are missing from TCRdb's copy, which holds only in-frame ones; the method was immunoSEQ multiplex PCR. The data show 70,000 to 75,000 clones, around 72% seen once. The sequencing input was PBMCs. The receptors come from a woman aged 35 to 49 in good health and CMV-seropositive.

The V call is TRBV30, the J call TRBJ1-6; D is perhaps TRBD1 (5 bases). CDR3 length: 13 amino acids. The V end was cut by 7 bases, the J end by 8 bases, with 15 bases between. Germline CDR1 and CDR2: GTSNPN and SVGIG (reference sequence). CDR3 residues: CASLVGPDSPLHF. Here the CDR3 DNA reads TGTGCCTCGCTCGTGGGGCCGGATTCACCCCTCCACTTT.

The CDR3 nucleotides read TGTGCCAGCAGCTCCCTCTCGGCGGGACAGCGAAGGCACTATGGCTACACCTTC. It is translated as CASSSLSAGQRRHYGYTF. V gene TRBV7-9 combines with J gene TRBJ1-2; TRBD1 agrees at 7 bases. Trimming took 4 bases from V and 3 from J; bases not matched to a gene: 17. The germline V gene has CDR1 SEHNR and CDR2 FQNEAQ (reference sequence). The length of the CDR3 is 18 residues.

In its sample, this clone was seen a few times. The chain recombines TRBV6-1 with TRBJ2-6; TRBD2 might be the D (6 bases). The germline gives CDR1 MNHNS, CDR2 SASEGT. V lost 4 bases, J lost 2 bases, and 9 bases lay in between. The CDR3 length is 15 residues. CDR3 in DNA: TGTGCCAGCAGTGTGGAGGGTACTGGGGCCAACGTCCTGACTTTC. It yields the protein CASSVEGTGANVLTF.

The chain uses TRBV5-8 and TRBJ1-5; the D is unclear. The CDR3 sequence is 17 residues long. Trimming removed 2 bases at V and 3 bases at J, with 18 bases between. Germline V gene data show CDR1 as SGHTS and CDR2 as YDEGEE. CDR3 coding DNA: TGTGCCAGCAGCTTTTTCCAATTGGGCAGTTACAATCAGCCCCAGCATTTT. This translates into CASSFFQLGSYNQPQHF.

V usage is TRBV25-1 and J usage is TRBJ1-2; the D is unclear. Trimming left V 5 bases short and J 0 bases short, with 10 bases between. The CDR3 extends over 14 amino acids. Germline V gene data show CDR1 as MGHDK and CDR2 as SYGVNS. CDR3 sequence (DNA): TGTGCCAGCAGTAACTTTGAACCTAACTATGGCTACACCTTC. It specifies CASSNFEPNYGYTF.

The chain carries TRBV5-6 and TRBJ2-7; 9 bases agree with TRBD1. V shed 4 bases and J 6 bases; nucleotides not matched to a gene: 8. This CDR3 spans 14 amino acids. Germline V CDR1 and CDR2: SGHDT, YYEEEE. DNA for the CDR3: TGTGCCAGCAGCCCCTGGGACAGGGAAGGCGAGCAGTACTTC. As protein: CASSPWDREGEQYF.

The V gene is TRBV12-5, the J gene TRBJ2-7; TRBD1 matches at 7 bases. Germline V gene data show CDR1 as LGHNT and CDR2 as FRNRAP. Germline trimming cut 1 base from V and 7 bases from J; bases unmatched to any gene: 13. The CDR3 length is 16 residues. CDR3 bases: TGTGCTAGTGGTTTGGACCCAGCGGCAGGGGGTAGGGAGCAGTACTTC. Residues: CASGLDPAAGGREQYF.

This chain joins TRBV4-1 and TRBJ1-4; D is perhaps TRBD1 (5 bases). V lost 0 bases, J lost 5 bases, and 13 bases lay in between. The germline V gene encodes CDR1 MGHRA and CDR2 YSYEKL. The CDR3 is made up of 16 amino acids. CDR3: CASSQDGGALNEKLFF. For the CDR3, the DNA is TGCGCCAGCAGCCAAGATGGCGGGGCCCTAAATGAAAAACTGTTTTTT.

This clone was detected only once. DNA for the CDR3: TGTGCCATCAGTGAAGGGAGGGGAGAGACCCAGTACTTC. It is translated as CAISEGRGETQYF. The V and J genes are TRBV10-3 and TRBJ2-5; 7 nucleotides agree with TRBD2. Per germline, CDR1 ENHRY and CDR2 SYGVKD. With 3 bases clipped from V and 4 bases from J, the junction kept 2 bases outside the gene matches. This CDR3 contains 13 residues.

The chain couples TRBV15 to TRBJ2-7; 12 nucleotides align to TRBD2. The V and J ends lost 2 bases and 4 bases, in that order; junction bases with no gene match: 3. This CDR3 is 15 amino acids long. CDR1 is LNHNV and CDR2 is YYDKDF in the germline V gene (reference sequence). CDR3 loop: CATSRLAGGIYEQYF. The CDR3 nucleotides are TGTGCCACCAGCAGACTAGCGGGGGGGATTTACGAGCAGTACTTC.

The V and J genes are TRBV5-1 and TRBJ1-1; D unresolved. The CDR3 has 11 residues. Trimming removed 0 bases at V and 8 bases at J, with 5 bases between. Germline CDR1 SGHRS, CDR2 YFSETQ. The CDR3 DNA follows: TGCGCCAGCAGCTTGGGTTCAGAAGCTTTCTTT. The encoded protein is CASSLGSEAFF.

The chain links TRBV6-5 to TRBJ2-2, with a possible D match to TRBD1 (6 bases). The CDR3 extends over 14 amino acids. The germline V gene has CDR1 MNHEY and CDR2 SVGAGI. V was pared by 6 bases and J by 3 bases, with 11 bases between. The CDR3: CASRRDTYTGELFF. The CDR3 nucleotides read TGTGCCAGCAGACGGGACACGTACACCGGGGAGCTGTTTTTT.

The rearrangement links TRBV7-2 to TRBJ1-5; D perhaps matches TRBD1 (5 bases). CDR3 size: 17 residues. CDR1 is SGHTA, CDR2 FQGNSA, per germline. The V end was cut by 5 bases, the J end by 6 bases, with 23 bases between. The CDR3 sequence is CASSRGGSGIQSQPQHF. The CDR3 DNA follows: TGTGCCAGCAGCCGGGGGGGGTCAGGGATTCAAAGTCAGCCCCAGCATTTT.

This sequence joins TRBV5-1 and TRBJ2-1, with D tentatively TRBD2 (6 bases). V shed 2 bases and J shed 5 bases, with 11 bases lying between them. The germline V gene encodes CDR1 SGHRS and CDR2 YFSETQ. This CDR3 region has 14 residues. DNA of the CDR3: TGCGCCAGCAGCTTCGGCGGGGACGACAATGAGCAGTTCTTC. It yields the protein CASSFGGDDNEQFF.

V usage is TRBV6-6 and J usage is TRBJ2-7; D is ambiguous. V lost 2 bases and J 4 bases, leaving 9 bases between the germline ends. CDR1 MNHNY and CDR2 SVGAGI come from the germline V gene (reference sequence). The CDR3 consists of 13 residues. The CDR3 DNA sequence: TGTGCCAGCAGTTACGAGCCCATATACGAGCAGTACTTC. Encoded protein: CASSYEPIYEQYF.

The chain couples TRBV7-2 to TRBJ2-1, with a possible D match to TRBD2 (6 bases). Trimming took off 0 bases at V and 2 bases at J, with 8 bases between the two ends. The CDR3 is made up of 15 amino acids. Per germline, CDR1 SGHTA and CDR2 FQGNSA. The CDR3 coding sequence is TGTGCCAGCAGCTTAGCGGGCGGGACCTACAATGAGCAGTTCTTC. Translating it yields CASSLAGGTYNEQFF.

The V call is TRBV6-5, the J call TRBJ2-3, with D possibly TRBD1 on 6 matching bases. The CDR3 consists of 12 residues. The V gene lost 6 bases and the J gene lost 4 bases, with 8 bases spanning the gap. The germline V gene has CDR1 MNHEY and CDR2 SVGAGI. The CDR3 DNA reads TGTGCCAGCAGGACAGGCTCAGATACGCAGTATTTT. Amino acid sequence: CASRTGSDTQYF.